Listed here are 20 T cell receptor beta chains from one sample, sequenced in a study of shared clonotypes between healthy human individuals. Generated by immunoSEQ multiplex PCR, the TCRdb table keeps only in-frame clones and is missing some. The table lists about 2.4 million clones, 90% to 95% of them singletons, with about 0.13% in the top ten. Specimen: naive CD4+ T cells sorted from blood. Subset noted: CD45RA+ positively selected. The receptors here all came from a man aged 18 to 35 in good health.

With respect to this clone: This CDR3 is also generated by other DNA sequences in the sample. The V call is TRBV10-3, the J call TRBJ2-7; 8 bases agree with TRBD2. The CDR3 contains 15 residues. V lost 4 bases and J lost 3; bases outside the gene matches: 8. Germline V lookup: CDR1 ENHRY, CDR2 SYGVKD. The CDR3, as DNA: TGTGCCATCAGTGGGGGTACTAGCGGAATCTACGAGCAGTACTTC. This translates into CAISGGTSGIYEQYF.

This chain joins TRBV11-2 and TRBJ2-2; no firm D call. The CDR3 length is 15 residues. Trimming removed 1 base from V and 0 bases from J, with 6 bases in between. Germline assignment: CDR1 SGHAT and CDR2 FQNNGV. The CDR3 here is CASSLVRSNTGELFF. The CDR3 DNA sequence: TGTGCCAGCAGCTTAGTCAGGTCGAACACCGGGGAGCTGTTTTTT.

The CDR3 spells CASSPPGLAVGEQYF. In DNA, the CDR3 is TGTGCCAGCAGCCCACCGGGACTAGCGGTTGGCGAGCAGTACTTC. The genes are TRBV6-5 and TRBJ2-7; TRBD2 aligns across 11 bases. The CDR3 has 15 amino acids. V lost 6 bases and J lost 6; bases outside the gene matches: 10. Germline V gene lookup returns CDR1 MNHEY and CDR2 SVGAGI.

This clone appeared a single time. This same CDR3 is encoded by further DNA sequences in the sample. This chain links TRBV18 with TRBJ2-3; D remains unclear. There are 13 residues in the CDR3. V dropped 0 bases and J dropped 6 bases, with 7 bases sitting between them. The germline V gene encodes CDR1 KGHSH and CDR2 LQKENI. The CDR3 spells CASSPPVLDTQYF. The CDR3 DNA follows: TGTGCCAGCTCACCACCGGTCCTGGATACGCAGTATTTT.

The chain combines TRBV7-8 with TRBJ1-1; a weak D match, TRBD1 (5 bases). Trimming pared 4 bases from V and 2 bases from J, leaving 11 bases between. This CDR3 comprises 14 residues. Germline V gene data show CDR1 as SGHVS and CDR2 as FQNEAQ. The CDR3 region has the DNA TGTGCCAGCAGCTCCCGACAGTCTAACACTGAAGCTTTCTTT. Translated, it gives CASSSRQSNTEAFF.

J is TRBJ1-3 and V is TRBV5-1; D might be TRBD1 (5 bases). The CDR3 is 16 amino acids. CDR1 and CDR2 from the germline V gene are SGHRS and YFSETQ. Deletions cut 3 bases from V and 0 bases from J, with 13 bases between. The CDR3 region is CASSWGTVDSGNTIYF. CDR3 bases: TGCGCCAGCAGCTGGGGGACGGTTGACTCTGGAAACACCATATATTTT.

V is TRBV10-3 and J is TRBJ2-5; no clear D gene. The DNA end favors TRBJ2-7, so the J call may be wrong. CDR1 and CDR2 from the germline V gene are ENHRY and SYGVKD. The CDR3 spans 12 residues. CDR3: CAISESTPEQYF. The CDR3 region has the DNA TGTGCCATCAGTGAGTCGACCCCCGAGCAGTACTTC.

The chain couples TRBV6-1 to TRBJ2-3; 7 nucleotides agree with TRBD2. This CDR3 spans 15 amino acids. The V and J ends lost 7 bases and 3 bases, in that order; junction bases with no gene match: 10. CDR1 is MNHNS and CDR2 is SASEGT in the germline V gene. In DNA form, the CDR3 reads TGTGCCAGCAACGTATACCAGCGGGGAACAGATACGCAGTATTTT. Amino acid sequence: CASNVYQRGTDTQYF.

The CDR3 region is CASSQTIWVDTGELFF. Here the CDR3 DNA reads TGTGCCAGCAGCCAAACCATCTGGGTCGACACCGGGGAGCTGTTTTTT. This chain connects TRBV4-2 to TRBJ2-2; no clear D. The V end lost 2 bases, the J end lost 3 bases, and 13 bases lay between the germline ends. Germline V CDR1 and CDR2: LGHNA, YNFKEQ. This CDR3 comprises 16 residues.

CDR3 in DNA: TGCGCCAGCAGCCAAGTGTCTAGCGCTAGCACAGATACGCAGTATTTT. This codes for CASSQVSSASTDTQYF. The chain employs TRBV4-3 and TRBJ2-3; tentatively, D is TRBD2 (6 bases). Per the germline V gene, CDR1 is LGHNA and CDR2 is YSLEER. V was trimmed by 1 base and J by 0 bases, leaving 11 bases between them. This CDR3 contains 16 residues.

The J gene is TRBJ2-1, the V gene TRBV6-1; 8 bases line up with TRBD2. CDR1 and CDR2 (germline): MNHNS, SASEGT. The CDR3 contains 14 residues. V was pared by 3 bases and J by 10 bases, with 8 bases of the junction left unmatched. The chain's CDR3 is CASSETGGSGEQFF. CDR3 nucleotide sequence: TGTGCCAGCAGTGAGACGGGAGGGTCGGGGGAGCAGTTCTTC.

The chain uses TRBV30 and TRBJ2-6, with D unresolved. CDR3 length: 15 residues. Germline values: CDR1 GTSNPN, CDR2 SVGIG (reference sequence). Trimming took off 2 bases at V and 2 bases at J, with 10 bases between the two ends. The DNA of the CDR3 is TGTGCCTGGAGTAATATAAGAGCTGGGGCCAACGTCCTGACTTTC. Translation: CAWSNIRAGANVLTF.

CDR3 sequence: CASWGTTRTQYF. In DNA form, the CDR3 reads TGTGCCAGCTGGGGGACAACCAGGACGCAGTATTTT. The rearrangement links TRBV28 to TRBJ2-3, with a possible D match to TRBD1 (6 bases). Looked up from germline, CDR1 is MDHEN and CDR2 is SYDVKM. Trimming stripped 8 bases from V and 9 bases from J, with 15 bases between. CDR3 length equals 12 residues.

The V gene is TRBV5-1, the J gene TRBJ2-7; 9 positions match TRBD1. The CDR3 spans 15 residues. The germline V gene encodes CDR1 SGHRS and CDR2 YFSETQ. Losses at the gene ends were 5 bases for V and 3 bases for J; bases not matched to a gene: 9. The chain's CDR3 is CASSSLLDRGYEQYF. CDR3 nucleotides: TGCGCCAGCAGTTCTCTACTGGACAGGGGCTACGAGCAGTACTTC.

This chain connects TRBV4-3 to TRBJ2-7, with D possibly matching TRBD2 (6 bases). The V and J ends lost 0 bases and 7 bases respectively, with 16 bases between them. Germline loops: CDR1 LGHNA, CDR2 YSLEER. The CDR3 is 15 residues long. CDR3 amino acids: CASSQDGGLQGEQYF. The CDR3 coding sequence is TGCGCCAGCAGCCAAGATGGAGGGCTGCAAGGAGAGCAGTACTTC.

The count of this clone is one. The CDR3 DNA reads TGTGCCAGCAGCTTAGGTGTTAGGGGCGCTAATGAAAAACTGTTTTTT. Protein sequence: CASSLGVRGANEKLFF. The chain carries TRBV7-2 and TRBJ1-4; tentative D call: TRBD1 (5 bases). CDR1 and CDR2 (germline): SGHTA, FQGNSA. This CDR3 is built from 16 residues. Trimming took off 1 base at V and 3 bases at J, with 12 bases between the two ends.

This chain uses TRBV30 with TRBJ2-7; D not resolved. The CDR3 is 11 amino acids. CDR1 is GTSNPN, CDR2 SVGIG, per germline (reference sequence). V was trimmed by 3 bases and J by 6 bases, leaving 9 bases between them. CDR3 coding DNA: TGTGCCTGGAGGGGCGTGGGCGAGCAGTACTTC. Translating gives CAWRGVGEQYF.

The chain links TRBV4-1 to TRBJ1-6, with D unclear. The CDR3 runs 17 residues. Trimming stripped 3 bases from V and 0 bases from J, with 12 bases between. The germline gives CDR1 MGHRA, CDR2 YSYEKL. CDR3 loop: CASSHLSLSSYNSPLHF. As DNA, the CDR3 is TGCGCCAGCAGCCACCTCTCCCTCAGCTCCTATAATTCACCCCTCCACTTT.

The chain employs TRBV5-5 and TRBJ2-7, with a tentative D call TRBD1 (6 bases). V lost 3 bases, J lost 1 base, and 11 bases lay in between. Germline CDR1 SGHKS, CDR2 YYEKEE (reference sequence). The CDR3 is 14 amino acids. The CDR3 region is CASSSLTGSYEQYF. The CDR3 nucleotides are TGTGCCAGCAGCTCCTTGACAGGATCCTACGAGCAGTACTTC.

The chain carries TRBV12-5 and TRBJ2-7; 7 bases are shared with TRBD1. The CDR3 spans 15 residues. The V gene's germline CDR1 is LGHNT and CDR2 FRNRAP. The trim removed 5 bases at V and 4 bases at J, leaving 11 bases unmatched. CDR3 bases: TGTGCTAGTGGTAGACCCTTAACAGGGGATTACGAGCAGTACTTC. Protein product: CASGRPLTGDYEQYF.